These 26 T cell receptor beta chains were all obtained from the same sample, sequenced in a study of cytomegalovirus exposure and HLA in healthy donors. The PCR had 60 Vbeta and 13 Jbeta primers. Here immunoSEQ multiplex PCR was the method, and the copy in TCRdb shows in-frame clones only, minus some. The table records around 65,000 clones, about four fifths of them present only once. Sequencing was done on a sample of PBMCs. The receptor set was obtained from a woman aged 25 to 39 in good health and CMV-seronegative.

The V and J genes are TRBV9 and TRBJ1-2; 10 bases line up with TRBD1. Germline CDR1 and CDR2: SGDLS and YYNGEE. Losses at the gene ends were 2 bases for V and 7 bases for J; bases not matched to a gene: 5. CDR3 length: 14 residues. The CDR3 region has the DNA TGTGCCAGCAGCGTGGAGACAGGGGGCAGTGGCTACACCTTC. This codes for CASSVETGGSGYTF.

V and J are TRBV29-1 and TRBJ2-7, with 8 bases fitting TRBD1. The CDR3 totals 13 residues. Germline V lookup: CDR1 SQVTM, CDR2 ANQGSEA. V was pared by 6 bases and J by 3 bases, with 7 bases of the junction left unmatched. CDR3 coding DNA: TGCAGCGTCGGGATTGGACAGGGCTACGAGCAGTACTTC. Translating it yields CSVGIGQGYEQYF.

The chain is built from TRBV5-1 and TRBJ1-3; TRBD1 matches at 7 bases. The CDR3 consists of 14 residues. Germline CDR1 is SGHRS and CDR2 is YFSETQ. The junction had 8 bases not matched to a gene; V was cut back by 3 bases and J by 8 bases. The DNA for the CDR3 is TGCGCCAGCAGCTCTGACAGGGACGTGGACACCATATATTTT. Its protein is CASSSDRDVDTIYF.

The rearrangement links TRBV28 to TRBJ2-7, with D possibly TRBD1 on 6 matching bases. This CDR3 has 15 amino acids. CDR1 is MDHEN and CDR2 is SYDVKM in the germline V gene. Deletions cut 6 bases from V and 2 bases from J, with 17 bases between. CDR3 sequence: CASRKGWGTTYEQYF. The CDR3 coding sequence is TGTGCCAGCAGAAAAGGGTGGGGGACAACCTACGAGCAGTACTTC.

The chain couples TRBV12-2 to TRBJ2-7; no check of the table's D call, TRBD2, against the DNA was made. TRBV12-2 is a recognized pseudogene. The CDR3 is made up of 13 amino acids. In DNA, the CDR3 is TGTGCAAGTCGCTTAGCGAGGGTCTACGAGCAGTACTTC. Protein sequence: CASRLARVYEQYF.

The gene calls are TRBV11-2 and TRBJ2-3; TRBD2 aligns across 11 bases. This CDR3 comprises 17 residues. V was clipped by 5 bases and J by 1 base; unmatched bases: 8. In germline, CDR1 is SGHAT, CDR2 FQNNGV. As DNA, the CDR3 is TGTGCCAGCAGCCATGCTGGGACTAGCGGCCGCACAGATACGCAGTATTTT. Protein: CASSHAGTSGRTDTQYF.

The chain has TRBV30 and TRBJ1-2; 10 bases line up with TRBD1. The length of the CDR3 is 13 residues. Per germline, CDR1 GTSNPN and CDR2 SVGIG (reference sequence). V trimming: 2 bases; J trimming: 8 bases; junction bases outside the gene matches: 5. The DNA for the CDR3 is TGTGCCTGGAGTAACGGACAGGGGGACGGCTACACCTTC. This sequence encodes CAWSNGQGDGYTF.

The chain joins TRBV30 to TRBJ2-3, with D uncertain. The CDR3 extends over 14 amino acids. CDR1 and CDR2 from the germline V gene are GTSNPN and SVGIG (reference sequence). Trimming pared 3 bases from V and 1 base from J, leaving 11 bases between. The CDR3 region is CAWRASARTDTQYF. The CDR3 nucleotides read TGTGCCTGGAGAGCATCTGCCCGCACAGATACGCAGTATTTT.

The V call is TRBV30, the J call TRBJ2-3; 7 nucleotides agree with TRBD2. Germline V lookup: CDR1 GTSNPN, CDR2 SVGIG (reference sequence). CDR3 length: 14 amino acids. V lost 2 bases to trimming and J lost 1 base; unmatched junction nucleotides: 3. CDR3 loop: CAWSSAGGTDTQYF. The CDR3 DNA is TGTGCCTGGAGTTCCGCGGGAGGCACAGATACGCAGTATTTT. Variable domain in full (rest from reference TRBV30 and TRBJ2-3): SQTIHQWPATLVQPVGSPLSLECTVEGTSNPNLYWYRQAAGRGLQLLFYSVGIGQISSEVPQNLSASRPQDRQFILSSKKLLLSDSGFYLCAWSSAGGTDTQYFGPGTRLTVL.

V is TRBV5-4 and J is TRBJ1-6, with D uncertain. The V and J ends lost 4 bases and 7 bases respectively, with 9 bases between them. Germline V gives CDR1 SGHNT, CDR2 YYREEE (reference sequence). The CDR3 has 13 amino acids. The DNA for the CDR3 is TGTGCCAGCAGCGCCGCACAAAATTCACCCCTCCACTTT. It is translated as CASSAAQNSPLHF. The variable domain in full, completed from reference TRBV5-4 and TRBJ1-6, reads ETGVTQSPTHLIKTRGQQVTLRCSSQSGHNTVSWYQQALGQGPQFIFQYYREEENGRGNFPPRFSGLQFPNYSSELNVNALELDDSALYLCASSAAQNSPLHFGNGTRLTVT.

The rearrangement joins TRBV4-1 to TRBJ2-7, with TRBD1 matching 7 bases. V lost 1 base and J lost 2; bases outside the gene matches: 8. Germline CDR1 MGHRA, CDR2 YSYEKL. CDR3 size: 16 residues. CDR3 region: CASSQVSGTATYEQYF. In DNA form, the CDR3 reads TGCGCCAGCAGCCAAGTTTCCGGGACAGCTACCTACGAGCAGTACTTC.

This chain links TRBV1 with TRBJ2-7; the tabulated D call, TRBD2, remains unverified against the DNA. TRBV1 is given as a pseudogene. The CDR3 has 15 residues. The CDR3 reads CTSSRFRSPVSEQYF. CDR3 coding DNA: TGCACCAGCAGCCGCTTTCGCTCGCCGGTTTCTGAGCAGTACTTC.

This chain joins TRBV7-6 and TRBJ2-3, with unresolved D. The CDR3 is 13 residues long. V was cut by 6 bases and J by 4 bases, with 11 bases left in between. Germline V gene sequence: CDR1 SGHVS, CDR2 FNYEAQ. CDR3 coding DNA: TGTGCCAGCAGTCCAGAAAACCCAGATACGCAGTATTTT. Translated: CASSPENPDTQYF.

V and J are TRBV5-1 and TRBJ2-3; D is uncertain. Per germline, CDR1 SGHRS and CDR2 YFSETQ. This CDR3 comprises 15 residues. V was shortened by 2 bases and J by 6 bases, with 16 bases between the two germline ends. The CDR3, as DNA: TGCGCCAGCAGCTTAAGGAACTACGAGGTCGATACGCAGTATTTT. Encoded protein: CASSLRNYEVDTQYF.

The chain couples TRBV30 to TRBJ1-4; 7 nucleotides agree with TRBD1. CDR1 and CDR2 (germline): GTSNPN, SVGIG (reference sequence). The V gene end was trimmed by 4 bases and the J gene end by 5 bases; junction bases not matched to a gene: 7. The CDR3 runs 14 residues. The CDR3 sequence is CAWTLGGRNEKLFF. CDR3 coding DNA: TGTGCCTGGACCTTAGGGGGCAGGAATGAAAAACTGTTTTTT.

The J gene is TRBJ1-2, the V gene TRBV6-1; possibly TRBD1 for D (6 bases). The CDR3 is 15 residues long. The germline gives CDR1 MNHNS, CDR2 SASEGT. Trimming removed 3 bases at V and 5 bases at J, with 16 bases between. CDR3 sequence reads: CASSDVEAQGYGYTF. DNA of the CDR3: TGTGCCAGCAGTGATGTTGAGGCACAGGGATATGGCTACACCTTC.

The chain is built from TRBV30 and TRBJ2-5, with 10 bases matching TRBD1. CDR3 length equals 15 residues. Germline V CDR1 and CDR2: GTSNPN, SVGIG (reference sequence). Trimming removed 5 bases from V and 0 bases from J; junction bases left unmatched: 6. This chain's CDR3 is CAWHPGQGYQETQYF. The CDR3 nucleotides read TGTGCCTGGCATCCGGGACAGGGGTACCAAGAGACCCAGTACTTC. Complete variable domain (other parts from reference TRBV30 and TRBJ2-5): SQTIHQWPATLVQPVGSPLSLECTVEGTSNPNLYWYRQAAGRGLQLLFYSVGIGQISSEVPQNLSASRPQDRQFILSSKKLLLSDSGFYLCAWHPGQGYQETQYFGPGTRLLVL.

The chain joins TRBV30 to TRBJ1-3, with no clear D. The CDR3 totals 19 residues. Germline CDR1 and CDR2: GTSNPN and SVGIG (reference sequence). The ends were cut back, 6 bases at V and 0 bases at J, with 27 bases in the middle. The CDR3 reads CACIKVALASSHSGNTIYF. CDR3 sequence (DNA): TGTGCCTGCATTAAAGTGGCCTTAGCCAGCAGCCACTCTGGAAACACCATATATTTT. The full variable domain, with the rest looked up from reference TRBV30 and TRBJ1-3, is SQTIHQWPATLVQPVGSPLSLECTVEGTSNPNLYWYRQAAGRGLQLLFYSVGIGQISSEVPQNLSASRPQDRQFILSSKKLLLSDSGFYLCACIKVALASSHSGNTIYFGEGSWLTVV.

The rearrangement uses TRBV4-1 and TRBJ1-5, with 8 bases identical to TRBD1. The length of the CDR3 is 16 residues. Losses at the gene ends were 4 bases for V and 5 bases for J; bases not matched to a gene: 10. Germline values: CDR1 MGHRA, CDR2 YSYEKL. The CDR3, as DNA: TGCGCCAGCAGCCCCCAGGACAGGGCACGCTATCAGCCCCAGCATTTT. This codes for CASSPQDRARYQPQHF.

This clone appeared a single time. V gene TRBV2 combines with J gene TRBJ1-6; 7 bases match TRBD1. From germline, CDR1 is SNHLY and CDR2 FYNNEI. The V and J ends lost 6 bases and 7 bases, in that order; junction bases with no gene match: 9. The CDR3 loop spans 15 amino acids. CDR3 sequence reads: CASRGRQGGNSPLHF. In DNA, the CDR3 is TGTGCCAGCAGGGGAAGACAGGGAGGAAATTCACCCCTCCACTTT.

This clone was counted a few times. This chain joins TRBV12-5 and TRBJ2-7, with D possibly being TRBD1 (5 bases). The germline V gene encodes CDR1 LGHNT and CDR2 FRNRAP. Between the trimmed V and J ends, which lost 5 bases and 0 bases, there was a span of 11 bases. The CDR3 is 14 amino acids. CDR3: CASGPRQSSYEQYF. Written as DNA, the CDR3 is TGTGCTAGTGGTCCCCGACAGAGCTCCTACGAGCAGTACTTC.

The CDR3 DNA reads as TGTGCCAGCAGCCTCAGGGGGCCCTACGAGCAGTACTTC. As protein: CASSLRGPYEQYF. The V and J genes are TRBV6-5 and TRBJ2-7; the match to TRBD1 covers 8 bases. This CDR3 is built from 13 residues. CDR1 and CDR2 (germline): MNHEY, SVGAGI. J was trimmed by 2 bases and V by 6 bases; bases with no gene match: 3.

The chain uses TRBV29-1 and TRBJ2-7; D perhaps matches TRBD2 (5 bases). The CDR3 runs to 15 residues. The V gene lost 3 bases and the J gene lost 4 bases, with 19 bases spanning the gap. Germline assignment: CDR1 SQVTM and CDR2 ANQGSEA. In DNA form, the CDR3 reads TGCAGCGTTGACCCCCTGGCTCGGGGTTGTTACGAGCAGTACTTC. It specifies CSVDPLARGCYEQYF.

The rearrangement uses TRBV14 and TRBJ1-4; no clear D. This CDR3 comprises 16 residues. Germline V lookup: CDR1 SGHDN, CDR2 FVKESK. Trimming removed 2 bases from V and 4 bases from J, with 14 bases in between. This chain's CDR3 is CASSQSTAAFNEKLFF. DNA of the CDR3: TGTGCCAGCAGCCAATCAACCGCAGCGTTTAATGAAAAACTGTTTTTT.

The sample holds a few counts of this clone. V is TRBV11-2 and J is TRBJ1-1; a weak D match, TRBD1 (5 bases). Between the trimmed V and J ends, which lost 0 bases and 8 bases, there was a span of 7 bases. The germline gives CDR1 SGHAT, CDR2 FQNNGV. This CDR3 comprises 12 residues. CDR3 sequence: CASSLEKGEAFF. The CDR3, as DNA: TGTGCCAGCAGCTTAGAGAAGGGGGAAGCTTTCTTT.

The chain joins TRBV30 to TRBJ1-3; no clear D. The CDR3 length is 14 residues. Germline CDR1 GTSNPN, CDR2 SVGIG (reference sequence). The V and J ends lost 0 bases and 4 bases respectively, with 10 bases between them. The CDR3 is CAWSVPGNGNTIYF. Here the CDR3 DNA reads TGTGCCTGGAGTGTTCCGGGGAACGGAAACACCATATATTTT.